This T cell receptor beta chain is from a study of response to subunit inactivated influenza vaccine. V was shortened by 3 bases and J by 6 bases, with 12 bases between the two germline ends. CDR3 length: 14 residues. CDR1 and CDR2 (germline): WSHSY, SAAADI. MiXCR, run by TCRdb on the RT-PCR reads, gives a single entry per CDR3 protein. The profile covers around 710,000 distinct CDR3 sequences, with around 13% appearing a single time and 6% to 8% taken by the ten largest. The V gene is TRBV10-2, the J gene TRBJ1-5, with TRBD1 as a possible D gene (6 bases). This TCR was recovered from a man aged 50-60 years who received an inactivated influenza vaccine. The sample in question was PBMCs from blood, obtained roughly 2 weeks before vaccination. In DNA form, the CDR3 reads TGCGCCAGCAGTGACGCGGGGGCCGGTCAGCCCCAGCATTTT. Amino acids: CASSDAGAGQPQHF.